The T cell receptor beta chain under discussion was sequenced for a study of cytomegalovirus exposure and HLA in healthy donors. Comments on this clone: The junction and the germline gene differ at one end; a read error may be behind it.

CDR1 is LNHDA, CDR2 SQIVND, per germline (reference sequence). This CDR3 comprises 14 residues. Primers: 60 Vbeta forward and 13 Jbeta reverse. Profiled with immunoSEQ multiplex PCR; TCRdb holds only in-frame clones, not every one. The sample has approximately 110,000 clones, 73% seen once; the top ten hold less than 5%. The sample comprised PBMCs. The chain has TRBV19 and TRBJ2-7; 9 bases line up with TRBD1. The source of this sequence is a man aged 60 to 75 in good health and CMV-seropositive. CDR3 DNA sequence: TGTGCCAGTAGGTCTACAGGGGGCTCCGACGAGCAGTACTTC. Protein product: CASRSTGGSDEQYF.